This T cell receptor beta chain was captured in a study of blood T cell repertoires in COVID-19 (dated by TCRdb to 2018 to 2021). Notes on the research overall: Samples from collaborators originated in the United States, Italy and Spain and spanned both the acute and convalescent phases of COVID-19. Samples came from the ongoing ImmuneRACE study (first 160 participants) plus 1,254 subjects from 6 global collaborators. The dataset comprised deeply sampled blood TCRbeta repertoires from subjects exposed to, actively infected with, or recovered from COVID-19. The sample metadata nearly always contained a de-identified subject ID, COVID-19 status, age in years and sex. HLA class I and class II types, where available, came from metadata supplied by the sample provider rather than from assay-based typing. The prospective study material was composed of cDNA or gDNA derived from T cells, B-cell-depleted T cells, or PBMCs. The repertoires were made available in a free public database intended to serve as a resource for research on the immune response to SARS-CoV-2.

On this clone itself: This clone's antigen is unknown. Base qualities were left out, and no much larger clone turns up one base away.

Whole blood was collected in K2EDTA tubes by collaborating institutions according to the institutions' own protocols. For TCRbeta analysis, collaborator samples were shipped as frozen whole blood, as isolated PBMCs, or as DNA extracted from either sample type. TCRbeta CDR3 regions were amplified from genomic DNA by means of the immunoSEQ Assay, a bias-controlled multiplex PCR. Per the authors' processing: Nucleated cell counts per sample were estimated from amplification of reference gene primers within the assay. To quantify the absolute abundance of each unique TCRbeta CDR3 rearrangement, sequence reads were collapsed and filtered. For each sample, productive Simpson clonality was calculated as the square root of Simpson's diversity index over productive rearrangements. The clones in this table, taken by TCRdb from immuneACCESS, are in-frame only. Not every clone is retained; where verified, under half of the shortfall comes from an unresolved V gene, and the cause of the rest is unknown. V, J and clone size were drawn from that table, and D and trimming were deduced from the DNA. Counted in this sample were around 15,000 clones; 80% of them appeared once. The ten largest account for approximately 15% of the sample.

V is pared back by 7 bases and J by 8 bases, with 11 bases lying between the germline termini. Taken from the germline V gene, the CDR1 and CDR2 loops are SNHLY and FYNNEI. CDR3 length: 11 amino acids, cysteine to phenylalanine. Only the CDR3 portion is preserved as DNA: 33 bases, with reading frame beginning at the first base. What the work shows at the level of the full study, not this receptor alone: Clinical and demographic metadata were provided uncurated, with the amount varying by source and participant.

The chain is assembled from TRBV2 and TRBJ1-1, and possibly TRBD1, on 5 matching bases. This receptor was identified in a human donor in a cohort sampled during active COVID-19. The specimen sequenced was peripheral blood. The sequenced DNA is TGTGCCAGCACTCTAAGGGGAGAAGCTTTCTTT. Its protein reads: CASTLRGEAFF. This CDR3, with the reference TRBV2 and TRBJ1-1 proteins standing in past its ends, gives the full variable domain EPEVTQTPSHQVTQMGQEVILRCVPISNHLYFYWYRQILGQKVEFLVSFYNNEISEKSEIFDDQFSVERPDGSNFTLKIRSTKLEDSAMYFCASTLRGEAFFGQGTRLTVV.